The TCR beta chain described here comes from a study of identical twins. Notes on this clonotype: The germline gene is not matched at one end of the junction; a read error may be the cause.

The CDR3 is made up of 12 amino acids. Per germline, CDR1 SGHKS and CDR2 YYEKEE (reference sequence). TCRdb re-analysed the 5' RACE reads in MiXCR, keeping a single row per CDR3 protein. The repertoire consists of roughly 250,000 distinct CDR3 sequences, with around 15% occurring once and the leading ten covering approximately 8.2%. The sample consisted of memory (CD45RO+) T cells sorted from blood. This receptor was identified in a woman aged 18-29 years in good health. The chain links TRBV5-5 to TRBJ2-7, with D perhaps matching TRBD1 (6 bases). The CDR3 sequence is CASSLVTGGSSF. The CDR3 bases are TGTGCCAGCAGCTTGGTGACAGGCGGTTCCTCCTTC. The whole variable domain, remainder taken from reference TRBV5-5 and TRBJ2-7, is DAGVTQSPTHLIKTRGQQVTLRCSPISGHKSVSWYQQVLGQGPQFIFQYYEKEERGRGNFPDRFSARQFPNYSSELNVNALLLGDSALYLCASSLVTGGSSFGPGTRLTVT.